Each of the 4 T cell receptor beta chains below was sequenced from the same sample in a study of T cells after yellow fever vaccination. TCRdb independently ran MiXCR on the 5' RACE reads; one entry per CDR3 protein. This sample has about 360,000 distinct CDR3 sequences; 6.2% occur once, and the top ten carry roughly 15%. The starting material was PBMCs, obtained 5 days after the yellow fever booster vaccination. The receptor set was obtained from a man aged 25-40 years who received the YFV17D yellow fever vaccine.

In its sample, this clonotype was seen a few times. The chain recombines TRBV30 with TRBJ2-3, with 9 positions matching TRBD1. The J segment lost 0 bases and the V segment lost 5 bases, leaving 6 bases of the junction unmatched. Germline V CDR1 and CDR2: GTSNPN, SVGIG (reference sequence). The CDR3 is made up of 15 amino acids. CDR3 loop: CAWEGQGPSTDTQYF. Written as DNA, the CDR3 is TGTGCCTGGGAGGGACAGGGTCCTAGCACAGATACGCAGTATTTT.

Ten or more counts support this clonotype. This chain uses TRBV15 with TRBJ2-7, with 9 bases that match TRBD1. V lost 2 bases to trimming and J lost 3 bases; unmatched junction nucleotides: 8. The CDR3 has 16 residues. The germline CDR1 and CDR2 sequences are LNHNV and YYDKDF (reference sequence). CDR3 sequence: CATSRPTRGQGYEQYF. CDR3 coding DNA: TGTGCCACCAGCAGACCCACCCGGGGACAGGGCTACGAGCAGTACTTC.

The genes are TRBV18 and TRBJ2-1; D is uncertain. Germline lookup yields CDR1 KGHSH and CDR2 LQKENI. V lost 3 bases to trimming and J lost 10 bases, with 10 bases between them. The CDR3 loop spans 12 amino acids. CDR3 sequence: CASSPDGAEQFF. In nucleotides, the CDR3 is TGTGCCAGCTCACCCGACGGTGCGGAGCAGTTCTTC.

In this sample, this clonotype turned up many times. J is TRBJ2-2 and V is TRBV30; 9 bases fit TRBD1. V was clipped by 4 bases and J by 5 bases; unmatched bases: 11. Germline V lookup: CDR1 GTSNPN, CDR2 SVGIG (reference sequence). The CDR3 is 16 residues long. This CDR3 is CAWNRGLGGETGELFF. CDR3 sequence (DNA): TGTGCCTGGAACAGGGGGCTAGGAGGGGAGACCGGGGAGCTGTTTTTT.